The 7 T cell receptor beta chains listed next were all sequenced from one sample in a study of vaccination effects on CD4 cells after COVID-19. These receptors have no known antigen. The repertoire was sequenced with immunoSEQ multiplex PCR; TCRdb's copy has only in-frame clones and lacks some. The table records tens of thousands of clones, 60% to 75% of them present only once. ViraFEST assay sequencing came after antigen-specific CD4+ T cells were expanded with viral peptide pools. Culture proceeded for 10 days, and CD4+ T cells were then isolated. Two doses of BNT162b2 or mRNA-1273 vaccine were administered to participants. The sample was CD4+ T cells from PBMCs cultured with HCoV-229E spike peptides, taken after COVID-19 vaccination. Source of these receptors: a human donor who received a COVID-19 vaccine.

The chain joins TRBV6-5 to TRBJ2-2; D assignment may be TRBD1 or TRBD2 (5 bases each). Looked up from germline, CDR1 is MNHEY and CDR2 is SVGAGI. This CDR3 region has 15 residues. Trimming pared 5 bases from V and 0 bases from J, leaving 10 bases between. The DNA for the CDR3 is TGTGCCAGCAGTATGCAGGGACCGAACACCGGGGAGCTGTTTTTT. This translates into CASSMQGPNTGELFF.

This clone was counted between two and nine times. The chain has TRBV7-6 and TRBJ1-5; no firm D call. Trimming cost V 2 bases and J 4 bases, with 6 bases left between them. In germline, CDR1 is SGHVS, CDR2 FNYEAQ. The CDR3 extends over 13 amino acids. CDR3 region: CASSLYENQPQHF. As DNA, the CDR3 is TGTGCCAGCAGCTTATATGAGAATCAGCCCCAGCATTTT.

This chain joins TRBV9 and TRBJ2-3, with TRBD2 as a possible D gene (5 bases). Germline CDR1 SGDLS, CDR2 YYNGEE. The CDR3 has 15 residues. V lost 2 bases, J lost 6 bases, and 16 bases lay in between. The chain's CDR3 is CASSVSLWEWDTQYF. CDR3 nucleotide sequence: TGTGCCAGCAGCGTGAGTCTTTGGGAGTGGGATACGCAGTATTTT.

The chain links TRBV2 to TRBJ1-5, with 7 bases matching TRBD1. Germline V gene data show CDR1 as SNHLY and CDR2 as FYNNEI. The length of the CDR3 is 15 residues. The V gene end was trimmed by 7 bases and the J gene end by 2 bases; junction bases not matched to a gene: 8. The CDR3 DNA sequence: TGTGCCAGCACCTCGGGGACAGCTGGCAATCAGCCCCAGCATTTT. Encoded protein: CASTSGTAGNQPQHF.

The chain recombines TRBV19 with TRBJ2-2, with D perhaps TRBD1 (6 bases). Trimming took 5 bases from V and 0 from J, leaving 13 bases between them. Germline V gives CDR1 LNHDA, CDR2 SQIVND (reference sequence). The CDR3 has 16 amino acids. CDR3 residues: CASSPRTAPNTGELFF. DNA for the CDR3: TGTGCCAGTAGTCCTAGGACAGCCCCGAACACCGGGGAGCTGTTTTTT.

The rearrangement joins TRBV1 to TRBJ2-1; the DNA was not compared with TRBD2, the D call given in the table. TRBV1 is deemed a pseudogene. There are 18 residues in the CDR3. CDR3: CTSSLKLGSSGGCDEQFF. CDR3 nucleotide sequence: TGCACCAGCAGCCTCAAACTCGGATCTAGCGGGGGTTGTGATGAGCAGTTCTTC.

This clone was detected a few times. This chain links TRBV4-1 with TRBJ2-2, with TRBD1 matching 8 bases. There are 17 residues in the CDR3. Looked up from germline, CDR1 is MGHRA and CDR2 is YSYEKL. V lost 3 bases, J lost 0 bases, and 6 bases stayed unmatched. CDR3 DNA: TGCGCCAGCAGCCAGCCCGACAGGGGACCGAACACCGGGGAGCTGTTTTTT. This translates into CASSQPDRGPNTGELFF.